This TCR beta chain derives from a study of blood T cell repertoires in COVID-19. For the study at large: The origin of the acute and convalescent COVID-19 samples was the United States, Italy and Spain.

CDR3 length: 14 amino acids. Germline V gene lookup returns CDR1 LNHDA and CDR2 SQIVND (reference sequence). Trimming removed 6 bases from V and 6 bases from J; junction bases left unmatched: 3. The method was immunoSEQ multiplex PCR; TCRdb's version includes in-frame clones alone and lacks a portion of them. The data contain tens of thousands of clones, around 86% of them singletons. The origin of this receptor is a man at least 80 years old with active or convalescent COVID-19. The chain uses TRBV19 and TRBJ2-2, with 11 bases fitting TRBD1. Sequencing was performed on peripheral blood. This chain's CDR3 is CASSGQGAAGELFF. The CDR3 DNA is TGTGCCAGTAGCGGACAGGGGGCGGCCGGGGAGCTGTTTTTT. The variable domain in full, completed from reference TRBV19 and TRBJ2-2, reads DGGITQSPKYLFRKEGQNVTLSCEQNLNHDAMYWYRQDPGQGLRLIYYSQIVNDFQKGDIAEGYSVSREKKESFPLTVTSAQKNPTAFYLCASSGQGAAGELFFGEGSRLTVL.